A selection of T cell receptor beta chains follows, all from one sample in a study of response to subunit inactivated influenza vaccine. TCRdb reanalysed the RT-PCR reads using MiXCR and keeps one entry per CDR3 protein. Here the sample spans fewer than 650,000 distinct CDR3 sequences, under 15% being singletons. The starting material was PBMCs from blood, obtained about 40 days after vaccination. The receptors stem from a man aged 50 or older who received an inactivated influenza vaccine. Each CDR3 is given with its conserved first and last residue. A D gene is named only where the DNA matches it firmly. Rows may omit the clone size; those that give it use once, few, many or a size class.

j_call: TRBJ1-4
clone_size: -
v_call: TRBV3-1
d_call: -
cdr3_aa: CASSPLGDGGSKLFF
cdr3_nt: TGTGCCAGCAGCCCCCTCGGGGACGGTGGATCCAAACTGTTTTTT

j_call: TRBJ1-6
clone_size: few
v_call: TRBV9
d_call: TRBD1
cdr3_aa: CASSVGGQGENSPLHF
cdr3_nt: TGTGCCAGCAGCGTAGGGGGACAGGGTGAAAATTCACCCCTCCACTTT

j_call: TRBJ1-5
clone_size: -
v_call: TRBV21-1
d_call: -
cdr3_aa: CASNRVRIGAGQPQHF
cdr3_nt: TGTGCCAGCAACAGGGTGCGGATCGGGGCGGGTCAGCCCCAGCATTTT

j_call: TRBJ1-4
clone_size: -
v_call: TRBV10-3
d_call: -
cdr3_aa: CAISESGTLNEKLFF
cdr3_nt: TGTGCCATCAGTGAGTCGGGCACGCTCAATGAAAAACTGTTTTTT

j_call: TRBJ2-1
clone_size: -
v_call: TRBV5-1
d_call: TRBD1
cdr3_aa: CASSLVPGQGIDEQFF
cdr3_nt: TGCGCCAGCAGCTTGGTCCCGGGACAGGGGATCGATGAGCAGTTCTTC

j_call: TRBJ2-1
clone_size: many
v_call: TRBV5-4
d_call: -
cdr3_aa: CASSLWGGSYNEQFF
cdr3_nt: TGTGCCAGCAGCTTGTGGGGCGGCTCCTACAATGAGCAGTTCTTC

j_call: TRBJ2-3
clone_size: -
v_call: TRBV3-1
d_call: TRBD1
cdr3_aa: CASSPGTGTDTQYF
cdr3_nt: TGTGCCAGCAGCCCGGGGACAGGCACAGATACGCAGTATTTT

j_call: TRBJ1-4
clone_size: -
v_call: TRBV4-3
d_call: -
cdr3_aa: CASSQVGANEKLFF
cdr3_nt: TGCGCCAGCAGCCAAGTTGGCGCTAATGAAAAACTGTTTTTT

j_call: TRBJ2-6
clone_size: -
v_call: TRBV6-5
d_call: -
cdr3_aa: CASSYGQTGANVLTF
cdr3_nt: TGTGCCAGCAGTTACGGCCAGACTGGGGCCAACGTCCTGACTTTC

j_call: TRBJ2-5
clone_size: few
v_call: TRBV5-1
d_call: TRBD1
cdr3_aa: CASSMDRVSETQYF
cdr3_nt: TGCGCCAGCAGCATGGACAGGGTGTCGGAGACCCAGTACTTC